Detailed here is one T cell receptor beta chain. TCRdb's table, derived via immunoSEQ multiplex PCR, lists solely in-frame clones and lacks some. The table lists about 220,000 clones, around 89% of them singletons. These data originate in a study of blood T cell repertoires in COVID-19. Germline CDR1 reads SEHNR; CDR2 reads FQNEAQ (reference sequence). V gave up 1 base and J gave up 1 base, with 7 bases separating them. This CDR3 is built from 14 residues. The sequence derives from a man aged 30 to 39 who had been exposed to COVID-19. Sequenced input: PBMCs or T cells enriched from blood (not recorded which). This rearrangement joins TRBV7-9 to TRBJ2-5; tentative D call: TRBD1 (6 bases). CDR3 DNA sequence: TGTGCCAGCAGCTTAGGGACAGCCCAAGAGACCCAGTACTTC. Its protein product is CASSLGTAQETQYF.